This passage covers 28 T cell receptor beta chains from one sample sequenced in a study of T cell clones after liver transplantation. TCRdb's copy holds only in-frame clones and misses some; the assay was immunoSEQ multiplex PCR. The table includes 65,000 to 95,000 clones, 80% detected once. The sample was CD4+ T cells from blood, taken before liver transplant. The source of these receptors is a human donor who received a liver transplant.

This chain connects TRBV5-5 to TRBJ1-1; D perhaps matches TRBD1 (5 bases). Germline V lookup: CDR1 SGHKS, CDR2 YYEKEE (reference sequence). This CDR3 has 15 residues. V lost 0 bases, J lost 4 bases, and 13 bases lay in between. CDR3 sequence (DNA): TGTGCCAGCAGCTTGGAGACCGGGGGTGGCACTGAAGCTTTCTTT. Translation gives CASSLETGGGTEAFF.

This rearrangement joins TRBV5-1 to TRBJ2-3, with a weak D call TRBD2 (5 bases). CDR3 size: 16 residues. V shed 2 bases and J shed 7 bases, with 20 bases lying between them. Per germline, CDR1 SGHRS and CDR2 YFSETQ. Here the CDR3 reads CASSFGLASREHTQYF. Here the CDR3 DNA reads TGCGCCAGCAGCTTCGGGTTGGCTAGCCGCGAGCATACGCAGTATTTT.

The V and J genes are TRBV19 and TRBJ2-1; the match to TRBD1 covers 10 bases. The CDR3 covers 15 residues. Losses at the gene ends were 9 bases for V and 8 bases for J; bases not matched to a gene: 13. Per germline, CDR1 LNHDA and CDR2 SQIVND (reference sequence). CDR3 DNA: TGTGCCAGCGGAAAGCGGGACAGGGGTATGGATGAGCAGTTCTTC. The encoded protein is CASGKRDRGMDEQFF.

This clone was seen only a few times. The chain joins TRBV6-1 to TRBJ2-1, with a tentative D call TRBD1 (5 bases). Germline CDR1 MNHNS, CDR2 SASEGT. V was trimmed by 6 bases and J by 0 bases, leaving 12 bases between them. CDR3 length: 15 amino acids. Here the CDR3 DNA reads TGTGCCAGCAGGTCGAGGACAAGCTCCTACAATGAGCAGTTCTTC. This sequence encodes CASRSRTSSYNEQFF.

This clone appeared a single time. The chain employs TRBV6-4 and TRBJ2-3; TRBD2 matches 10 bases. The trim removed 6 bases at V and 2 bases at J, leaving 5 bases unmatched. The CDR3 loop spans 15 amino acids. Per germline, CDR1 MRHNA and CDR2 SNTAGT. CDR3 nucleotide sequence: TGTGCCAGCAGCAGGACTAGCGGAGACACAGATACGCAGTATTTT. Translated: CASSRTSGDTDTQYF.

The rearrangement uses TRBV7-2 and TRBJ2-5, with a weak D call TRBD1 (5 bases). This CDR3 comprises 14 residues. V dropped 5 bases and J dropped 4 bases, with 14 bases sitting between them. Germline CDR1 reads SGHTA; CDR2 reads FQGNSA. The CDR3 reads CASSRAGMGETQYF. In DNA form, the CDR3 reads TGTGCCAGCAGCAGAGCAGGGATGGGAGAGACCCAGTACTTC.

About this clone: Other DNA sequences in the sample encode the same CDR3. This chain links TRBV9 with TRBJ2-7, with 7 bases that match TRBD2. The CDR3 loop spans 15 amino acids. CDR1 and CDR2 from the germline V gene are SGDLS and YYNGEE. Unmatched junction bases numbered 3, after V lost 0 bases and J lost 0 bases. In DNA form, the CDR3 reads TGTGCCAGCAGCGTAGGCGGGAGCGGCTCCTACGAGCAGTACTTC. Its translation is CASSVGGSGSYEQYF.

This chain connects TRBV6-5 to TRBJ2-7; D unclear. Per the germline V gene, CDR1 is MNHEY and CDR2 is SVGAGI. This CDR3 contains 10 residues. Trimming shortened V by 6 bases and J by 3 bases, and 3 bases separated the two germline ends. CDR3 sequence: CASRDYEQYF. CDR3 DNA sequence: TGTGCCAGCAGGGACTACGAGCAGTACTTC.

The chain links TRBV10-2 to TRBJ2-1; D is uncertain. V lost 4 bases and J 2 bases, leaving 15 bases between the germline ends. Germline V gene sequence: CDR1 WSHSY, CDR2 SAAADI. This CDR3 comprises 16 residues. The CDR3 spells CASSALSSPTYNEQFF. CDR3 DNA sequence: TGCGCCAGCAGTGCACTCAGTTCCCCAACCTACAATGAGCAGTTCTTC.

The chain joins TRBV6-5 to TRBJ1-3; unclear D gene. The CDR3 is 14 amino acids. V dropped 4 bases and J dropped 0 bases, with 7 bases sitting between them. Per the germline V gene, CDR1 is MNHEY and CDR2 is SVGAGI. CDR3 residues: CASSSTISGNTIYF. CDR3 sequence (DNA): TGTGCCAGCAGTTCAACAATCTCTGGAAACACCATATATTTT.

The chain employs TRBV6-1 and TRBJ1-5; D gene unclear. Germline V lookup: CDR1 MNHNS, CDR2 SASEGT. The V and J ends lost 6 bases and 4 bases respectively, with 7 bases between them. The CDR3 loop spans 12 amino acids. The DNA for the CDR3 is TGTGCCAGCAGGGACGGTAATCAGCCCCAGCATTTT. This sequence encodes CASRDGNQPQHF.

The J gene is TRBJ1-5, the V gene TRBV27; TRBD1 matches 9 bases. Germline lookup yields CDR1 MNHEY and CDR2 SMNVEV (reference sequence). This CDR3 has 19 residues. The V gene end was trimmed by 0 bases and the J gene end by 0 bases; junction bases not matched to a gene: 9. CDR3 region: CASSLSPFTDRGSNQPQHF. CDR3 sequence (DNA): TGTGCCAGCAGTTTATCCCCCTTCACGGACAGGGGTAGCAATCAGCCCCAGCATTTT.

The chain uses TRBV29-1 and TRBJ1-1; D might be TRBD1 (6 bases). Germline loops: CDR1 SQVTM, CDR2 ANQGSEA. Between the trimmed V and J ends, which lost 0 bases and 1 base, there was a span of 12 bases. The CDR3 runs 15 residues. The CDR3 bases are TGCAGCGTTGAAGATAGTGGGGGCCCGAACACTGAAGCTTTCTTT. This sequence encodes CSVEDSGGPNTEAFF.

The chain has TRBV18 and TRBJ2-5; 7 bases agree with TRBD1. V lost 3 bases and J lost 3; bases outside the gene matches: 4. This CDR3 contains 14 residues. Germline CDR1 KGHSH, CDR2 LQKENI. The CDR3 nucleotides are TGTGCCAGCTCACCGGTTGGACAGGAAGAGACCCAGTACTTC. Translation gives CASSPVGQEETQYF.

V and J are TRBV28 and TRBJ2-7; perhaps TRBD2 as D (6 bases). CDR1 and CDR2 (germline): MDHEN, SYDVKM. CDR3 length equals 18 residues. V was clipped by 6 bases and J by 6 bases, with 30 bases between them. The CDR3 sequence: CASSPRGDSLKSPLEQYF. The CDR3 region has the DNA TGTGCCAGCAGCCCAAGAGGGGACTCCCTAAAAAGCCCTCTCGAGCAGTACTTC.

J is TRBJ2-5 and V is TRBV28, with a weak D call TRBD2 (6 bases). Trimming removed 10 bases at V and 5 bases at J, with 14 bases between. The V gene's germline CDR1 is MDHEN and CDR2 SYDVKM. The CDR3 spans 12 residues. Here the CDR3 DNA reads TGTGCCACCTCGGGGGTAATCGAGACCCAGTACTTC. The encoded protein is CATSGVIETQYF.

The V gene is TRBV28, the J gene TRBJ1-2; TRBD1 matches at 7 bases. Germline values: CDR1 MDHEN, CDR2 SYDVKM. V lost 4 bases, J lost 4 bases, and 6 bases stayed unmatched. The CDR3 is 14 amino acids. CDR3 sequence: CASSSSGTVYGYTF. CDR3 bases: TGTGCCAGCAGTTCATCCGGGACAGTCTATGGCTACACCTTC.

This chain uses TRBV4-1 with TRBJ2-3; the match to TRBD2 covers 11 bases. V lost 1 base, J lost 5 bases, and 11 bases stayed unmatched. This CDR3 is built from 18 residues. The germline V gene has CDR1 MGHRA and CDR2 YSYEKL. The CDR3 region has the DNA TGCGCCAGCAGCCAAGCCTACGGCGGGACTAGCGGTTTAGATACGCAGTATTTT. Protein: CASSQAYGGTSGLDTQYF.

The gene calls are TRBV11-1 and TRBJ2-6; D is tentatively TRBD1 or TRBD2 (5 bases each). This CDR3 is 18 amino acids long. V was pared by 6 bases and J by 0 bases, with 18 bases between. The germline V gene has CDR1 SGHAT and CDR2 FQDESV (reference sequence). Written as DNA, the CDR3 is TGTGCCAGCAGTAGAAGACAGACCAGCGGCTCTGGGGCCAACGTCCTGACTTTC. Its protein product is CASSRRQTSGSGANVLTF.

The chain carries TRBV11-2 and TRBJ2-1; D gene ambiguous. This CDR3 comprises 15 residues. CDR1 is SGHAT and CDR2 is FQNNGV in the germline V gene. V was cut by 1 base and J by 8 bases, with 15 bases left in between. Written as DNA, the CDR3 is TGTGCCAGCAGCTTAGGGTCCGGACCGGTCTATGAGCAGTTCTTC. It yields the protein CASSLGSGPVYEQFF.

This rearrangement joins TRBV6-5 to TRBJ2-5; D unresolved. The CDR3 consists of 14 residues. The germline CDR1 and CDR2 sequences are MNHEY and SVGAGI. V gave up 4 bases and J gave up 5 bases, with 14 bases separating them. The CDR3: CASSSRWASETQYF. In DNA form, the CDR3 reads TGTGCCAGCAGTTCCCGCTGGGCGTCGGAGACCCAGTACTTC.

The chain employs TRBV28 and TRBJ1-1; D remains ambiguous. The CDR3 has 13 residues. V was clipped by 10 bases and J by 7 bases, with 19 bases between them. Per the germline V gene, CDR1 is MDHEN and CDR2 is SYDVKM. CDR3 DNA: TGTGCCACCCCACGGGTCCCCGGCGGTGAAGCTTTCTTT. It translates to CATPRVPGGEAFF.

The DNA for the CDR3 is TGTGCCAGCAACCCGACAGGGGACTATGGCTACACCTTC. It encodes CASNPTGDYGYTF. The chain combines TRBV6-6 with TRBJ1-2; 8 positions agree with TRBD1. Unmatched junction bases numbered 4, after V lost 7 bases and J lost 3 bases. The CDR3 is made up of 13 amino acids. The V gene's germline CDR1 is MNHNY and CDR2 SVGAGI (reference sequence).

The gene calls are TRBV19 and TRBJ2-7; a weak D match, TRBD2 (6 bases). The CDR3 sequence is 15 residues long. The V end was cut by 2 bases, the J end by 0 bases, with 11 bases between. CDR1 LNHDA and CDR2 SQIVND come from the germline V gene (reference sequence). The CDR3 protein is CASSIPGRSSYEQYF. CDR3 sequence (DNA): TGTGCCAGTAGTATACCCGGGAGAAGCTCCTACGAGCAGTACTTC.

This chain links TRBV29-1 with TRBJ2-1, with D possibly matching TRBD2 (6 bases). The V end lost 7 bases, the J end lost 1 base, and 17 bases lay between the germline ends. CDR1 is SQVTM and CDR2 is ANQGSEA in the germline V gene. CDR3 size: 15 residues. DNA of the CDR3: TGCAGCGGTACGGGAGACAGCGAATCCTACAATGAGCAGTTCTTC. Translation gives CSGTGDSESYNEQFF.

CDR3 coding DNA: TGTGCCAGCAGCCGGACGGTATATGCCTCTGGAAACACCATATATTTT. Translation gives CASSRTVYASGNTIYF. The chain couples TRBV11-2 to TRBJ1-3, with D hard to call. V was cut by 5 bases and J by 0 bases, with 14 bases left in between. Germline CDR1 reads SGHAT; CDR2 reads FQNNGV. The CDR3 spans 16 residues. The full variable domain, its missing parts supplied by reference TRBV11-2 and TRBJ1-3, is EAGVAQSPRYKIIEKRQSVAFWCNPISGHATLYWYQQILGQGPKLLIQFQNNGVVDDSQLPKDRFSAERLKGVDSTLKIQPAKLEDSAVYLCASSRTVYASGNTIYFGEGSWLTVV.

This clone was observed a few times. The rearrangement uses TRBV9 and TRBJ2-7, with D hard to call. This CDR3 contains 14 residues. Looked up from germline, CDR1 is SGDLS and CDR2 is YYNGEE. Trimming took off 4 bases at V and 5 bases at J, with 16 bases between the two ends. The CDR3 here is CASSPRVLPDEQYF. The CDR3 region has the DNA TGTGCCAGCAGCCCCCGGGTCTTGCCGGACGAGCAGTACTTC.

V and J are TRBV28 and TRBJ1-1; D possibly corresponds to TRBD1 (6 bases). The CDR3 covers 15 residues. Trimming shortened V by 2 bases and J by 3 bases, and 13 bases separated the two germline ends. Germline CDR1 MDHEN, CDR2 SYDVKM. CDR3: CASSLRAGDHTEAFF. The CDR3 region has the DNA TGTGCCAGCAGTTTAAGAGCAGGGGACCACACTGAAGCTTTCTTT. Full variable domain (remainder filled in from reference TRBV28 and TRBJ1-1): DVKVTQSSRYLVKRTGEKVFLECVQDMDHENMFWYRQDPGLGLRLIYFSYDVKMKEKGDIPEGYSVSREKKERFSLILESASTNQTSMYLCASSLRAGDHTEAFFGQGTRLTVV.